The 2 T cell receptor beta chains listed next were all sequenced from one sample in a study of identical twins. MiXCR was run by TCRdb on the 5' RACE reads, yielding one entry per CDR3 protein. The sample records hundreds of thousands of distinct CDR3 sequences, about a fifth being singletons. This sample was shared with a second study, whose subject was yellow fever vaccine responses in identical twins.

Sample: CD4+ T cells sorted from blood. The receptors derive from a woman aged 18-29 years in good health.

This rearrangement joins TRBV7-2 to TRBJ2-1; the D is unclear. The length of the CDR3 is 16 residues. Germline CDR1 reads SGHTA; CDR2 reads FQGNSA. The germline V and J ends were trimmed by 0 bases and 0 bases, with 9 bases remaining between them. The CDR3 spells CASSLAPDPSYNEQFF. The DNA for the CDR3 is TGTGCCAGCAGCTTAGCGCCGGACCCCTCCTACAATGAGCAGTTCTTC. Together with reference TRBV7-2 and TRBJ2-1, the CDR3 gives the full variable domain: GAGVSQSPSNKVTEKGKDVELRCDPISGHTALYWYRQSLGQGLEFLIYFQGNSAPDKSGLPSDRFSAERTGGSVSTLTIQRTQQEDSAVYLCASSLAPDPSYNEQFFGPGTRLTVL.

V is TRBV10-2 and J is TRBJ1-1; 9 bases are shared with TRBD1. In germline, CDR1 is WSHSY, CDR2 SAAADI. V was clipped by 6 bases and J by 0 bases; unmatched bases: 8. The length of the CDR3 is 16 residues. DNA of the CDR3: TGCGCCAGCAGCCCCGGGACAGGGAGGATGAACACTGAAGCTTTCTTT. This gives the protein CASSPGTGRMNTEAFF.